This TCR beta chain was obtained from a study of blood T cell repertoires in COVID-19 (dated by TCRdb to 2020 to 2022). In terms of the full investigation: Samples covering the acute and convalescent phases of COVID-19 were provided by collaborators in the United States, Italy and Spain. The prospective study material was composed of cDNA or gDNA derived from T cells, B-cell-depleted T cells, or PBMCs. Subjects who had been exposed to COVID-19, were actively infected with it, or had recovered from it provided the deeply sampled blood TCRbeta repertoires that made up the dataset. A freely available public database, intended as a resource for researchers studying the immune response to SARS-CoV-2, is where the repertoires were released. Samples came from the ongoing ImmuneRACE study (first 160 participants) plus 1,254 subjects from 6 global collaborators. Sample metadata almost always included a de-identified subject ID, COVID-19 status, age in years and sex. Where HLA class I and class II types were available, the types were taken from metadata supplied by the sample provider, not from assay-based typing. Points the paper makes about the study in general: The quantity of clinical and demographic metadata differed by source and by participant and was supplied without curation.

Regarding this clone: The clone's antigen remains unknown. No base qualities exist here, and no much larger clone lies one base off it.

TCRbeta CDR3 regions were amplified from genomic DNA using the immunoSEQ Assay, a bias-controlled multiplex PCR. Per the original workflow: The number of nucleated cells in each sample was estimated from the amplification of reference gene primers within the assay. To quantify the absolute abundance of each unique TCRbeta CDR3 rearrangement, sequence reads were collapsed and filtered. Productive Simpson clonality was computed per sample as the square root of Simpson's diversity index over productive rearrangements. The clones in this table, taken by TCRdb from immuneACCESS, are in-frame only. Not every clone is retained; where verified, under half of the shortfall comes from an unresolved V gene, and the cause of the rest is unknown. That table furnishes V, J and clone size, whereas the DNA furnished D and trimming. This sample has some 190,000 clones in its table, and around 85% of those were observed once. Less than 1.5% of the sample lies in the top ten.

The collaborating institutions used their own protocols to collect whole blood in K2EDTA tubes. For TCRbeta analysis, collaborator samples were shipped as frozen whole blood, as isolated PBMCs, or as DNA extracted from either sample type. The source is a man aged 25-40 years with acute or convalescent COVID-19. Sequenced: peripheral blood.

The CDR3 has the sequence CAIAFSGSGYEQYF. The DNA sequence is TGTGCCATCGCTTTCAGCGGGAGCGGTTACGAGCAGTACTTC. The V gene is TRBV10-3 and the J gene is TRBJ2-7; TRBD2 matches 8 bases in the middle. Unmatched junction bases come to 10, with V trimmed by 8 bases and J by 4 bases. The CDR3 numbers 14 residues from cysteine through phenylalanine. CDR3 DNA is the only sequence kept; it has 42 bases, read in frame from the first base. CDR1 and CDR2, looked up from the germline V gene, are ENHRY and SYGVKD.